The following is a TCR beta chain sequence with its context. The antigen is undetermined. This specimen belongs to a study of cytomegalovirus exposure and HLA in healthy donors. Findings and limits, study-wide: The CMV antigen specificity of a few CMV-associated chains was confirmed through in vitro analysis.

Assay used: immunoSEQ multiplex PCR; TCRdb lists only in-frame clones, some missing. The table shows about 160,000 clones, with around nine tenths occurring only once. CDR1 and CDR2 (germline): SGHRS, YFSETQ. The CDR3 runs to 16 residues. With 0 bases clipped from V and 5 bases from J, the junction kept 6 bases outside the gene matches. The source material was PBMCs. The chain uses TRBV5-1 and TRBJ2-1, with 9 bases lining up with TRBD2. This TCR derives from a woman younger than 30 in good health and CMV-seropositive. This chain's CDR3 is CASSLARLAGNNEQFF. Written as DNA, the CDR3 is TGCGCCAGCAGCTTGGCCAGGCTAGCGGGGAACAATGAGCAGTTCTTC. Looking up the rest from reference TRBV5-1 and TRBJ2-1 gives the full variable domain: KAGVTQTPRYLIKTRGQQVTLSCSPISGHRSVSWYQQTPGQGLQFLFEYFSETQRNKGNFPGRFSGRQFSNSRSEMNVSTLELGDSALYLCASSLARLAGNNEQFFGPGTRLTVL.